Here is one T cell receptor (beta chain) with its context. Its antigen is unknown. The sample comes from a study of OX40 agonist ivuxolimab in advanced cancers. Study findings and constraints: Expanded clones were, on average, more numerous in CD8+ T cells than in CD4+.

Sequencing was performed with immunoSEQ multiplex PCR; in TCRdb, only in-frame clones are kept and a portion is missing. The data show about 68,000 clones, with 91% seen just once and about 0.31% held by the top ten. The study sampled blood at baseline, cycle 4 day 1, and cycle 7 day 1. CDR3 length: 14 amino acids. The V end lost 4 bases, the J end lost 5 bases, and 12 bases lay between the germline ends. Germline V gene sequence: CDR1 LNHNV, CDR2 YYDKDF (reference sequence). The chain is built from TRBV15 and TRBJ1-5; D gene ambiguous. The sequences come from CD4+ or CD8+ T cells sorted from blood, collected in a trial of the OX40 agonist ivuxolimab. This TCR came from an adult with an advanced solid tumor such as melanoma, head and neck, liver or kidney cancer. CDR3 amino acids: CATSTRGIHQPQHF. The CDR3 coding sequence is TGTGCCACCAGCACCCGGGGAATTCATCAGCCCCAGCATTTT.